This T cell receptor beta chain appears in the sequencing data of a study of blood T cell repertoires in COVID-19 (TCRdb year 2020). As for the study more broadly: Samples covering the acute and convalescent phases of COVID-19 were provided by collaborators in the United States, Italy and Spain. The prospective study material was composed of cDNA or gDNA derived from T cells, B-cell-depleted T cells, or PBMCs. Deeply sampled blood TCRbeta repertoires from subjects exposed to, actively infected with, or recovered from COVID-19 were included in the dataset. The repertoires were released in a freely available public database meant as a resource for research on the immune response to SARS-CoV-2. The samples were drawn from two sources: the first 160 participants of the ongoing ImmuneRACE study, and over 1,000 subjects contributed by 6 global collaborators. A de-identified subject ID, COVID-19 status, age in years and sex were almost always included in the sample metadata. Where HLA class I and class II types were available, the types were taken from metadata supplied by the sample provider, not from assay-based typing. General conclusions and limits of the study: The quantity of clinical and demographic metadata differed by source and by participant and was supplied without curation.

As for this clone: The antigen it binds to is not known. Base qualities are not at hand, and no much larger clone is one base apart.

Participants in the prospective study were enrolled through a virtual design, were aged 18 to 89 years, and lived in roughly 24 United States geographic areas. In the prospective study, participants were assigned to cohorts based on the clinical history participants reported in a screening survey and a study questionnaire. Mobile phlebotomists in the prospective study collected whole blood, serum and a nasopharyngeal or oropharyngeal swab from every participant. Additional blood draws and questionnaires over a 2-month period could optionally be provided by prospective study participants. Prospective study blood samples were shipped either frozen or at room temperature before DNA extraction. TCRbeta CDR3 regions were amplified from genomic DNA using the immunoSEQ Assay, a bias-controlled multiplex PCR. For the original study's pipeline: Within the assay, amplification of reference gene primers was used to estimate how many nucleated cells each sample contained. To quantify the absolute abundance of each unique TCRbeta CDR3 rearrangement, sequence reads were collapsed and filtered. For each sample, productive Simpson clonality was calculated by taking the square root of Simpson's diversity index across productive rearrangements. TCRdb re-hosts the immuneACCESS table, in-frame sequences only. Its copies lack some clones; in the studies checked, an unresolved V gene accounts for under half of them, and the cause for the rest is not known. D and trimming were read from the DNA, whereas the V and J calls and clone size are those reported in that table. This sample is represented by approximately 200,000 clones; over 75% of them were singletons. Roughly 3.7% of the sample belongs to the ten largest clones.

The sequenced material came from PBMCs or T cells enriched from blood (not recorded which). This TCR came from a woman aged 18-29 years in a cohort exposed to, infected with or recovered from COVID-19 (not recorded which).

CDR3 region: CASSPGTDSNQPQHF. Here is the DNA: TGTGCCAGCAGCCCCGGGACAGATAGCAATCAGCCCCAGCATTTT. This sequence uses TRBV2 and TRBJ1-5; the central 7 bases match TRBD1. The germline V gene encodes CDR1 SNHLY and CDR2 FYNNEI. Trimming leaves V shorter by 6 bases and J shorter by 0 bases, with the junction holding 5 bases beyond the gene matches. The CDR3 starts with the cysteine, ends with the phenylalanine, and has 15 residues. Only CDR3 DNA remains: 45 bases, in frame from the first base. Full variable domain (CDR3 extended with the reference TRBV2 and TRBJ1-5 proteins): EPEVTQTPSHQVTQMGQEVILRCVPISNHLYFYWYRQILGQKVEFLVSFYNNEISEKSEIFDDQFSVERPDGSNFTLKIRSTKLEDSAMYFCASSPGTDSNQPQHFGDGTRLSIL.